This T cell receptor (beta chain) stems from a study of chemoradiotherapy in HPV16-positive cancers. Study as a whole: A couple of HPV16-positive patients' cells yielded candidate HPV-specific clones and common motifs.

Losses at the gene ends were 2 bases for V and 6 bases for J; bases not matched to a gene: 20. The CDR3 is made up of 20 amino acids. CDR1 and CDR2 from the germline V gene are ENHRY and SYGVKD. Produced via immunoSEQ multiplex PCR; TCRdb's table is partial and in-frame only. Seen here are around 30,000 clones, about 92% observed once, and the top ten hold roughly 3.6%. The clonotype comes from a human donor with HPV-associated anogenital cancer. The V call is TRBV10-3, the J call TRBJ1-2, with 11 bases identical to TRBD1. The sequences come from blood, collected from a patient who underwent chemoradiotherapy. As DNA, the CDR3 is TGTGCCATCAGTGAGACCAAATTCGGGACAGGGGGGAAGTATGTAGATGGCTACACCTTC. Encoded protein: CAISETKFGTGGKYVDGYTF.